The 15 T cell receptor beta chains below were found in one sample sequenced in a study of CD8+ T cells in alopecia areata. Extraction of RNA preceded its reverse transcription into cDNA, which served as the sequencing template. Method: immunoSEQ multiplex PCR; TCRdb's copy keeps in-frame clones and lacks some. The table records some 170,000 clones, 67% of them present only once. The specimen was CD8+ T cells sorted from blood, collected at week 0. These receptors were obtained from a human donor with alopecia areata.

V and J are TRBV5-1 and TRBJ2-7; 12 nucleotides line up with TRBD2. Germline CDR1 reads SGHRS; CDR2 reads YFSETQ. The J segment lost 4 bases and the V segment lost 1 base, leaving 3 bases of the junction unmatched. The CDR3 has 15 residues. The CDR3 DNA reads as TGCGCCAGCAGCTTGACACTAGCGGGGGGTTACGAGCAGTACTTC. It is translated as CASSLTLAGGYEQYF.

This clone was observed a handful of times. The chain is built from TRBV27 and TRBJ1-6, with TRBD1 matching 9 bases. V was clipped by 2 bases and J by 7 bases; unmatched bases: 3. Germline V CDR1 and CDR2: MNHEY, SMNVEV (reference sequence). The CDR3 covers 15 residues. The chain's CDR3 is CASSLGQGKNSPLHF. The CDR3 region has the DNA TGTGCCAGCAGTTTAGGACAGGGGAAAAATTCACCCCTCCACTTT.

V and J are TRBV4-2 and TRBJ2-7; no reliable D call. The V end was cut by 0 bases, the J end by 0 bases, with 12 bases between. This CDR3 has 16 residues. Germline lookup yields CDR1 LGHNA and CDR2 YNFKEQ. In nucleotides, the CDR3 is TGTGCCAGCAGCCAAGACGAAAGCCAATCCTCCTACGAGCAGTACTTC. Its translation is CASSQDESQSSYEQYF.

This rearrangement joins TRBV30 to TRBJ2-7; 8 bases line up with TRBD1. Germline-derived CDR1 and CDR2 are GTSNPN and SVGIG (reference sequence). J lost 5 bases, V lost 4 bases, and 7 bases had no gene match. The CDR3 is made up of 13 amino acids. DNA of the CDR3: TGTGCCTGGACCAGGGGGCGCGGCGACGAGCAGTACTTC. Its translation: CAWTRGRGDEQYF.

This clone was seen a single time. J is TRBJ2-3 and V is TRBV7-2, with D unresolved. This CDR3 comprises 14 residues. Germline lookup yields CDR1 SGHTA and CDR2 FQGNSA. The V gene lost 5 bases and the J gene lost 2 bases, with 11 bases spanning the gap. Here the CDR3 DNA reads TGTGCCAGCAGCCCTAAAGGGCTCACAGATACGCAGTATTTT. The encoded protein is CASSPKGLTDTQYF.

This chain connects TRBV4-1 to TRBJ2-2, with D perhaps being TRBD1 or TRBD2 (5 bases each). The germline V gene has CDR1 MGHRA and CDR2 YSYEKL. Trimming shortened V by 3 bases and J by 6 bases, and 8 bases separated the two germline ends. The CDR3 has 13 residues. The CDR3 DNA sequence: TGCGCCAGCAGCCAGAGAGGGGCCGGGGAGCTGTTTTTT. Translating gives CASSQRGAGELFF.

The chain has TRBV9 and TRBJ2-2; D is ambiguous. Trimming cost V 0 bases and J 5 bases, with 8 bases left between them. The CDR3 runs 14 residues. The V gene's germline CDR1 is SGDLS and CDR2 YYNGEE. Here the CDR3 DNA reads TGTGCCAGCAGCGTAGTCGACGGAACCGGGGAGCTGTTTTTT. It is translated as CASSVVDGTGELFF.

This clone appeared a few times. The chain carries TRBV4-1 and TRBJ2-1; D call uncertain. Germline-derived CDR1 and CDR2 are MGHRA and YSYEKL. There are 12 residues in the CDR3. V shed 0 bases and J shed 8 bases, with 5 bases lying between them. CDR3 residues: CASSQDGYEQFF. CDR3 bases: TGCGCCAGCAGCCAAGATGGTTATGAGCAGTTCTTC.

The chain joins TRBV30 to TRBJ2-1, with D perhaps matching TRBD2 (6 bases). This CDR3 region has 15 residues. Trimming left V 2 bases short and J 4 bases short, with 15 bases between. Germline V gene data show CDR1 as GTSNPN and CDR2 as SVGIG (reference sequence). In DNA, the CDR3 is TGTGCCTGGAGTTTCGCGGGGCGAGCTTACAATGAGCAGTTCTTC. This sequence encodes CAWSFAGRAYNEQFF.

This CDR3 reads CASSPRTQSSYNEQFF. The CDR3 DNA is TGCGCCAGCAGCCCAAGGACACAAAGCTCCTACAATGAGCAGTTCTTC. This chain joins TRBV5-1 and TRBJ2-1, with D tentatively TRBD1 (5 bases). The CDR3 is 16 residues long. Trimming took off 4 bases at V and 0 bases at J, with 14 bases between the two ends. The germline gives CDR1 SGHRS, CDR2 YFSETQ. Full variable domain (missing parts from reference TRBV5-1 and TRBJ2-1): KAGVTQTPRYLIKTRGQQVTLSCSPISGHRSVSWYQQTPGQGLQFLFEYFSETQRNKGNFPGRFSGRQFSNSRSEMNVSTLELGDSALYLCASSPRTQSSYNEQFFGPGTRLTVL.

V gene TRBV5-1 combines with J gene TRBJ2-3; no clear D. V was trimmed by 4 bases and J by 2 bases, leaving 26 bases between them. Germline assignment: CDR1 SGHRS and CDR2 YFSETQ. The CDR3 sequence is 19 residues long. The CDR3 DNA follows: TGCGCCAGCAGCACACGCGGTGGTGGCGACAACACCAACACAGATACGCAGTATTTT. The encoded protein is CASSTRGGGDNTNTDTQYF.

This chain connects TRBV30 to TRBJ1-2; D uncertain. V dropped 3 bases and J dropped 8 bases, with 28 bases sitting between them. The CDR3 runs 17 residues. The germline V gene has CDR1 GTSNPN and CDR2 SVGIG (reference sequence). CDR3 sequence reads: CAWSQLGRVPVSGGYTF. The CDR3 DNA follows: TGTGCCTGGAGCCAATTGGGGAGGGTACCCGTAAGTGGAGGCTACACCTTC.

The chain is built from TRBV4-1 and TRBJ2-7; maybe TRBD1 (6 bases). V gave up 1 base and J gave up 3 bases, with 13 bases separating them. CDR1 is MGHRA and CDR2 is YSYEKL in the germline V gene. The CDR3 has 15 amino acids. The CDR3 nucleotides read TGCGCCAGCAGCCAAGGGACGGGCAGGGGCTACGAGCAGTACTTC. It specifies CASSQGTGRGYEQYF.

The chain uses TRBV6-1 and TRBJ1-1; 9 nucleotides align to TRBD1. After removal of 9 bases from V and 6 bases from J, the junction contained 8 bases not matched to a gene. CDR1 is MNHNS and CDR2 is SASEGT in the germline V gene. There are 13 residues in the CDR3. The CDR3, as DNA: TGTGCCAGTTCGGACAGGGGTAGGTCTGAAGCTTTCTTT. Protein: CASSDRGRSEAFF.

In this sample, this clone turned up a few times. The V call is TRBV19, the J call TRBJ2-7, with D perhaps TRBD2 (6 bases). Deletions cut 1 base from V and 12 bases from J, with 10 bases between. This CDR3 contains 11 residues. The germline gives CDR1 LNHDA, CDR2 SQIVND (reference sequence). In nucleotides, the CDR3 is TGTGCCAGTAGTATAGCGGGGGAAGTGTACTTC. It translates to CASSIAGEVYF.